The entry below describes one T cell receptor beta chain. The sample belongs to a study of technical replicates of blood from a handful of donors. Measured with immunoSEQ multiplex PCR; TCRdb has only the in-frame clones, and not every one. This table has about 83,000 clones, approximately 90% appearing once. The receptor was derived from a human donor in good health. Sequenced material: T cells isolated from PBMCs.

CDR3 DNA sequence: TGCGCCAGCAGCGAAGGTAGCCGGGAGAATGTCTACAATGAGCAGTTCTTC. It codes for CASSEGSRENVYNEQFF. This chain links TRBV5-1 with TRBJ2-1; possibly TRBD2 for D (6 bases). The CDR3 sequence is 17 residues long. Germline CDR1 is SGHRS and CDR2 is YFSETQ. V dropped 4 bases and J dropped 3 bases, with 20 bases sitting between them. The complete variable domain, with remaining parts taken from reference TRBV5-1 and TRBJ2-1, reads KAGVTQTPRYLIKTRGQQVTLSCSPISGHRSVSWYQQTPGQGLQFLFEYFSETQRNKGNFPGRFSGRQFSNSRSEMNVSTLELGDSALYLCASSEGSRENVYNEQFFGPGTRLTVL.